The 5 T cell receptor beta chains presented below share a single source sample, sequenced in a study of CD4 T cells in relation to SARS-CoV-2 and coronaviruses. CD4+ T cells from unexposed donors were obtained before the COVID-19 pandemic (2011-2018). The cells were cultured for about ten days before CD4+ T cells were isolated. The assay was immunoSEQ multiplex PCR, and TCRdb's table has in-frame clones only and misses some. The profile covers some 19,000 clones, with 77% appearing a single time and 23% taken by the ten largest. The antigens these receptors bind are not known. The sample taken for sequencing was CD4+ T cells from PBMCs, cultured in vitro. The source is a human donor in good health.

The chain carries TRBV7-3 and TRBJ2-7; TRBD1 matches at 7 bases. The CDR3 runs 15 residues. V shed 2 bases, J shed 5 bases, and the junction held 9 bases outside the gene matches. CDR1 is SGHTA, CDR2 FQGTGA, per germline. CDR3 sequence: CASSLSPGQIHEQYF. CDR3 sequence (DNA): TGTGCCAGCAGCTTATCCCCGGGACAGATCCACGAGCAGTACTTC.

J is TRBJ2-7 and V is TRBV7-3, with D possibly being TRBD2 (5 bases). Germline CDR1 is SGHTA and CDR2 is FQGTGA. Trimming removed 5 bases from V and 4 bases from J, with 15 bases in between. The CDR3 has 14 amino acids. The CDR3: CASSPGSPPYEQYF. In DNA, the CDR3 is TGTGCCAGCAGCCCGGGGTCTCCTCCTTACGAGCAGTACTTC.

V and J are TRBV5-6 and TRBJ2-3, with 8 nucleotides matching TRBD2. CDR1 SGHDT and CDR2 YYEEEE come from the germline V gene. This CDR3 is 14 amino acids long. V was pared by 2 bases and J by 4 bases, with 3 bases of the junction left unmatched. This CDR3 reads CASSFSGTPDTQYF. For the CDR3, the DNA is TGTGCCAGCAGCTTTAGCGGGACCCCAGATACGCAGTATTTT.

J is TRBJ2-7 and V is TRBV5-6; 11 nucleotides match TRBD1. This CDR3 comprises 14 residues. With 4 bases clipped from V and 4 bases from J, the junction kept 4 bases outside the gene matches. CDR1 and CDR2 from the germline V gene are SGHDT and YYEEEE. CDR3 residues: CASSPGQGVYEQYF. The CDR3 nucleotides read TGTGCCAGCAGCCCGGGACAGGGGGTTTACGAGCAGTACTTC.

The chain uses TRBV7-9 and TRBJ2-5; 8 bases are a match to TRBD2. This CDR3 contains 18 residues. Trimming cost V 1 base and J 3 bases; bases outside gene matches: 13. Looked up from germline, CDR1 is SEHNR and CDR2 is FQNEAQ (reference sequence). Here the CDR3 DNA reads TGTGCCAGCAGCTTAGTATCGAAACTAGCGGAGAATAAAGAGACCCAGTACTTC. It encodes CASSLVSKLAENKETQYF.